The T cell receptor beta chain described here comes from a study of control samples from healthy donors and cancer patients. The method was immunoSEQ multiplex PCR; TCRdb's version includes in-frame clones alone and lacks a portion of them. The profile covers about 150,000 clones, with around nine tenths appearing a single time and under 2% taken by the ten largest. The CDR3 spans 17 residues. Germline CDR1 and CDR2: LGHDT and YNNKEL (reference sequence). The trim removed 4 bases at V and 7 bases at J, leaving 7 bases unmatched. Material: blood. The rearrangement uses TRBV3-1 (or the pseudogene TRBV3-2) and TRBJ2-1; 16 bases align to TRBD2. This TCR was recovered from a man between 18 and 29 years old in good health. CDR3 sequence reads: CASSPGLAGGPGNEQFF. CDR3 in DNA: TGTGCCAGCAGCCCGGGACTAGCGGGGGGGCCTGGAAATGAGCAGTTCTTC.